What follows are 29 T cell receptor beta chains derived from one specimen sequenced in a study of identical twins. TCRdb re-called the 5' RACE reads with MiXCR, one entry per CDR3 protein. The sample lists 240,000 or so distinct CDR3 sequences, over 9.5% occurring once. Sequenced material: memory T cells sorted from blood. These receptors were collected from a man aged 45-65 years in good health.

This clonotype was picked up many times. This chain uses TRBV2 with TRBJ2-2, with 8 bases matching TRBD2. This CDR3 is 15 amino acids long. Germline CDR1 is SNHLY and CDR2 is FYNNEI. Trimming took 6 bases from V and 0 from J; bases not matched to a gene: 3. The DNA of the CDR3 is TGTGCCAGCAGAAAACTAGCGGCGAACACCGGGGAGCTGTTTTTT. This codes for CASRKLAANTGELFF.

This clonotype was detected ten times or more. The V and J genes are TRBV7-8 and TRBJ1-5, with TRBD1 identical over 8 bases. This CDR3 spans 16 amino acids. Germline trimming cut 5 bases from V and 2 bases from J; bases unmatched to any gene: 8. In germline, CDR1 is SGHVS, CDR2 FQNEAQ. The CDR3 here is CASSPDRVAGNQPQHF. The CDR3 bases are TGTGCCAGCAGCCCGGACAGGGTAGCTGGCAATCAGCCCCAGCATTTT.

This clonotype appeared many times. This sequence joins TRBV5-5 and TRBJ1-1, with TRBD1 matching over 7 bases. Germline CDR1 reads SGHKS; CDR2 reads YYEKEE (reference sequence). The CDR3 spans 14 residues. The V and J ends lost 4 bases and 5 bases, in that order; junction bases with no gene match: 8. The CDR3 protein is CASSQQGRRTEAFF. The CDR3 region has the DNA TGTGCCAGCAGCCAACAGGGGAGACGGACTGAAGCTTTCTTT. The full variable domain, completed using reference TRBV5-5 and TRBJ1-1, is DAGVTQSPTHLIKTRGQQVTLRCSPISGHKSVSWYQQVLGQGPQFIFQYYEKEERGRGNFPDRFSARQFPNYSSELNVNALLLGDSALYLCASSQQGRRTEAFFGQGTRLTVV.

A few counts support this clonotype. The chain joins TRBV14 to TRBJ2-7; 11 bases map to TRBD2. This CDR3 contains 14 residues. V trimming: 2 bases; J trimming: 9 bases; junction bases outside the gene matches: 6. Germline V gene data show CDR1 as SGHDN and CDR2 as FVKESK. The CDR3 DNA sequence: TGTGCCAGCAGCCAAAGTCTAGCGGGAGGTGGGCAGTACTTC. Its protein is CASSQSLAGGGQYF. Together with reference TRBV14 and TRBJ2-7, the CDR3 gives the full variable domain: EAGVTQFPSHSVIEKGQTVTLRCDPISGHDNLYWYRRVMGKEIKFLLHFVKESKQDESGMPNNRFLAERTGGTYSTLKVQPAELEDSGVYFCASSQSLAGGGQYFGPGTRLTVT.

The chain links TRBV10-2 to TRBJ1-6; D uncertain. From germline, CDR1 is WSHSY and CDR2 SAAADI. The germline V and J ends were trimmed by 4 bases and 9 bases, with 10 bases remaining between them. The CDR3 length is 13 residues. The CDR3 reads CASSVGLRSPLHF. DNA of the CDR3: TGCGCCAGCAGTGTAGGGCTACGTTCACCCCTCCACTTT.

This clonotype was picked up many times. This chain links TRBV20-1 with TRBJ2-3, with TRBD2 identical over 8 bases. CDR1 is DFQATT, CDR2 SNEGSKA, per germline (reference sequence). The CDR3 runs to 17 residues. The ends lost 1 base at V and 0 bases at J; junction bases unmatched: 9. The CDR3 DNA reads TGCAGTGCTAGAGCCGCCTCGGCTAGCGGGAGCACAGATACGCAGTATTTT. Protein product: CSARAASASGSTDTQYF.

This clonotype has more than one count but fewer than ten. The chain carries TRBV28 and TRBJ1-6; possible D gene TRBD1, 6 bases. The germline V gene has CDR1 MDHEN and CDR2 SYDVKM. This CDR3 region has 13 residues. The germline V and J ends were trimmed by 8 bases and 7 bases, with 12 bases remaining between them. CDR3 sequence (DNA): TGTGCCAGCTTCCAACAGGGAAATTCACCCCTCCACTTT. Its protein is CASFQQGNSPLHF.

The chain has TRBV10-3 and TRBJ1-5; D is unresolved. CDR3 length equals 13 residues. V was trimmed by 5 bases and J by 7 bases, leaving 12 bases between them. Looked up from germline, CDR1 is ENHRY and CDR2 is SYGVKD. CDR3 coding DNA: TGTGCCATCAGTAAAAACCCGGAGCAGCCCCAGCATTTT. As protein: CAISKNPEQPQHF.

There are a few counts of this clonotype. The rearrangement joins TRBV3-1 to TRBJ2-7, with a possible D match to TRBD1 (6 bases). The CDR3 contains 14 residues. V lost 1 base to trimming and J lost 2 bases, with 9 bases between them. Germline-derived CDR1 and CDR2 are LGHDT and YNNKEL (reference sequence). CDR3 DNA sequence: TGTGCCAGCAGCCAAGCGACAGGACCCTACGAGCAGTACTTC. This codes for CASSQATGPYEQYF.

This chain uses TRBV29-1 with TRBJ1-2; D might be TRBD1 (6 bases). Deletions cut 8 bases from V and 5 bases from J, with 15 bases between. Germline lookup yields CDR1 SQVTM and CDR2 ANQGSEA. This CDR3 is 12 amino acids long. The CDR3 loop reads CSFTGPGYGYTF. The DNA for the CDR3 is TGCAGCTTTACAGGGCCGGGATATGGCTACACCTTC.

This clonotype was seen only a few times. This chain connects TRBV7-9 to TRBJ2-1, with TRBD1 as a possible D gene (6 bases). The germline V gene has CDR1 SEHNR and CDR2 FQNEAQ (reference sequence). CDR3 size: 15 residues. Trimming cost V 5 bases and J 1 base, with 12 bases left between them. CDR3 bases: TGTGCCAGCAGCCCCCATGACAGGTCCTACAATGAGCAGTTCTTC. The encoded protein is CASSPHDRSYNEQFF.

This clonotype has a count of ten or more. The CDR3 region has the DNA TGTGCCAGCAGCTTAGATGCAGGGGTGCACATTCAGTACTTC. Residues: CASSLDAGVHIQYF. The chain uses TRBV7-9 and TRBJ2-4; tentatively, D is TRBD1 (6 bases). Germline values: CDR1 SEHNR, CDR2 FQNEAQ (reference sequence). CDR3 length equals 14 residues. The ends were cut back, 1 base at V and 8 bases at J, with 12 bases in the middle.

This clonotype was recorded a few times. The chain carries TRBV29-1 and TRBJ1-2; 8 positions agree with TRBD1. Germline loops: CDR1 SQVTM, CDR2 ANQGSEA. The CDR3 extends over 13 amino acids. Trimming took 6 bases from V and 8 from J; bases not matched to a gene: 11. CDR3 region: CSVDRDRTLGYTF. The CDR3 DNA follows: TGCAGCGTGGACCGGGACAGGACCTTGGGCTACACCTTC.

V is TRBV7-8 and J is TRBJ2-2; 7 bases agree with TRBD2. The germline CDR1 and CDR2 sequences are SGHVS and FQNEAQ. This CDR3 is built from 15 residues. V gave up 5 bases and J gave up 0 bases; unmatched junction bases: 3. This CDR3 reads CASSPSGANTGELFF. CDR3 sequence (DNA): TGTGCCAGCAGCCCTAGCGGCGCGAACACCGGGGAGCTGTTTTTT.

This clonotype has ten or more counts. V gene TRBV24-1 combines with J gene TRBJ2-1; 8 nucleotides agree with TRBD1. J lost 6 bases, V lost 7 bases, and 10 bases had no gene match. The germline V gene has CDR1 KGHDR and CDR2 SFDVKD. This CDR3 region has 15 residues. This CDR3 reads CATSVPGTGRNEQFF. For the CDR3, the DNA is TGTGCCACCAGCGTACCCGGGACAGGCCGCAATGAGCAGTTCTTC.

This clonotype was picked up many times. The gene calls are TRBV4-1 and TRBJ2-5; maybe TRBD2 (5 bases). The V end lost 4 bases, the J end lost 1 base, and 10 bases lay between the germline ends. Germline CDR1 reads MGHRA; CDR2 reads YSYEKL. There are 14 residues in the CDR3. CDR3 sequence reads: CASSPSGIQETQYF. In nucleotides, the CDR3 is TGCGCCAGCAGCCCCTCGGGGATCCAAGAGACCCAGTACTTC.

There are a few counts of this clonotype. The V gene is TRBV3-1, the J gene TRBJ1-3; no definite D call. The germline CDR1 and CDR2 sequences are LGHDT and YNNKEL (reference sequence). The CDR3 spans 15 residues. Deletions cut 1 base from V and 0 bases from J, with 7 bases between. The CDR3 is CASSQGRSSGNTIYF. CDR3 bases: TGTGCCAGCAGCCAAGGGAGATCCTCTGGAAACACCATATATTTT.

Ten or more counts support this clonotype. V is TRBV5-4 and J is TRBJ1-2, with TRBD1 matching 11 bases. V shed 4 bases, J shed 3 bases, and the junction held 5 bases outside the gene matches. Germline CDR1 is SGHNT and CDR2 is YYREEE (reference sequence). The CDR3 is 15 residues long. Written as DNA, the CDR3 is TGTGCCAGCAGCGAGGACAGGGGGCGCGACTATGGCTACACCTTC. This gives the protein CASSEDRGRDYGYTF.

This clonotype was recorded many times. This chain uses TRBV7-2 with TRBJ2-7; D unresolved. The ends were cut back, 6 bases at V and 2 bases at J, with 14 bases in the middle. Germline V CDR1 and CDR2: SGHTA, FQGNSA. This CDR3 has 14 amino acids. The DNA of the CDR3 is TGTGCCAGCAGTTCTCGGTTACCTCCCTACGAGCAGTACTTC. Translating gives CASSSRLPPYEQYF.

In its sample, this clonotype was seen many times. V and J are TRBV6-5 and TRBJ1-1; D uncertain. Trimming cost V 2 bases and J 0 bases, with 7 bases left between them. The CDR3 consists of 14 residues. Germline V gene lookup returns CDR1 MNHEY and CDR2 SVGAGI. The CDR3 DNA follows: TGTGCCAGCAGTTACGGACGGATGAACACTGAAGCTTTCTTT. It encodes CASSYGRMNTEAFF.

Ten or more counts support this clonotype. V is TRBV3-1 and J is TRBJ1-2; 7 nucleotides line up with TRBD1. The CDR3 is 14 amino acids. The trim removed 3 bases at V and 8 bases at J, leaving 9 bases unmatched. The germline CDR1 and CDR2 sequences are LGHDT and YNNKEL (reference sequence). CDR3 sequence: CASSQQQGLSGYTF. DNA for the CDR3: TGTGCCAGCAGCCAGCAACAGGGGCTTAGCGGCTACACCTTC.

This clonotype was recorded at least ten times. The chain has TRBV21-1 and TRBJ1-1. TRBV21-1 corresponds to a pseudogene. There are 14 residues in the CDR3. This CDR3 is CASSKERENTEAFF. CDR3 nucleotide sequence: TGTGCCAGCAGCAAAGAGAGGGAGAACACTGAAGCTTTCTTT.

CDR3 nucleotides: TGCGCCAGCAGCCGAGGACAGGGGGTGAACACTGAAGCTTTCTTT. Residues: CASSRGQGVNTEAFF. This rearrangement joins TRBV4-1 to TRBJ1-1; 10 bases are a match to TRBD1. The CDR3 contains 15 residues. V lost 4 bases and J lost 0; bases outside the gene matches: 2. Per the germline V gene, CDR1 is MGHRA and CDR2 is YSYEKL.

This clonotype was seen at least ten times. This chain joins TRBV7-9 and TRBJ2-1; D is uncertain. This CDR3 spans 15 amino acids. Trimming left V 2 bases short and J 6 bases short, with 14 bases between. Germline CDR1 is SEHNR and CDR2 is FQNEAQ (reference sequence). CDR3 residues: CASSLMGGMANEQFF. The CDR3 bases are TGTGCCAGCAGCTTAATGGGTGGGATGGCCAATGAGCAGTTCTTC.

This clonotype showed up many times. At one end the junction does not follow the germline gene, possibly because of a read error. V and J are TRBV20-1 and TRBJ2-1; no clear D gene. Germline V gene data show CDR1 as DFQATT and CDR2 as SNEGSKA (reference sequence). This CDR3 region has 9 residues. The CDR3 sequence: CSALGAPAF. CDR3 nucleotide sequence: TGCAGTGCTCTTGGTGCCCCGGCCTTC.

This clonotype was observed a few times. V is TRBV6-1 and J is TRBJ2-6; D gene ambiguous. V lost 6 bases to trimming and J lost 6 bases, with 9 bases between them. The CDR3 covers 13 residues. Per the germline V gene, CDR1 is MNHNS and CDR2 is SASEGT. The chain's CDR3 is CASSPAKANVLTF. DNA of the CDR3: TGTGCCAGCAGCCCTGCCAAGGCCAACGTCCTGACTTTC.

This clonotype was seen only a few times. V and J are TRBV7-9 and TRBJ2-7, with TRBD2 identical over 13 bases. CDR1 and CDR2 from the germline V gene are SEHNR and FQNEAQ (reference sequence). V was pared by 4 bases and J by 7 bases, with 10 bases of the junction left unmatched. This CDR3 has 16 amino acids. CDR3 residues: CASSSSLAGGPGEQYF. CDR3 nucleotides: TGTGCCAGCAGCTCCTCACTAGCGGGAGGGCCGGGGGAGCAGTACTTC.

This clonotype was seen a handful of times. The chain has TRBV6-2 or TRBV6-3 and TRBJ2-3; 7 bases line up with TRBD2. The trim removed 1 base at V and 3 bases at J, leaving 4 bases unmatched. From germline, CDR1 is MNHEY and CDR2 SVGEGT. The CDR3 runs to 15 residues. The DNA for the CDR3 is TGTGCCAGCAGTTACTTCGGCGGGGGAACAGATACGCAGTATTTT. Amino acids: CASSYFGGGTDTQYF.

The chain joins TRBV20-1 to TRBJ1-6; D gene unclear. This CDR3 comprises 17 residues. V gave up 3 bases and J gave up 6 bases, with 21 bases separating them. The germline CDR1 and CDR2 sequences are DFQATT and SNEGSKA (reference sequence). CDR3 coding DNA: TGCAGTGCTAGTACGACATTACTTGCTGGGCCTAATTCACCCCTCCACTTT. Protein product: CSASTTLLAGPNSPLHF.